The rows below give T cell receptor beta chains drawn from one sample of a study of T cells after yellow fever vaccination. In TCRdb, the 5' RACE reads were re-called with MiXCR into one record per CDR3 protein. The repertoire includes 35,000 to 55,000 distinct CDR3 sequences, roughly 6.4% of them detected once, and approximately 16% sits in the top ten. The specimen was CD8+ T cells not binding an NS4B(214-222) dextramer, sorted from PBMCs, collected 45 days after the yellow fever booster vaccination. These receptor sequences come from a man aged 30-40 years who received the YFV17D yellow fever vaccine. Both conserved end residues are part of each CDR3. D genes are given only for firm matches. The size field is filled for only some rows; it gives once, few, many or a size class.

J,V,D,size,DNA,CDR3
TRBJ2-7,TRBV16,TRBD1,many,TGTGCCAGCAGCCCTGGACAGGGGGCCTGGGAGCAGTACTTC,CASSPGQGAWEQYF
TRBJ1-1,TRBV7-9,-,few,TGTGCCAGCCCAGGGGATGGGGGCACTGAAGCTTTCTTT,CASPGDGGTEAFF
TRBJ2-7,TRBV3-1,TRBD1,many,TGTGCCAGCAGCCAAACAGGGGTCGAGCAGTACTTC,CASSQTGVEQYF
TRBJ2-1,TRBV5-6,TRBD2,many,TGTGCCAGCAGCTTGAGTTTAGCGGGGTACAATGAGCAGTTCTTC,CASSLSLAGYNEQFF
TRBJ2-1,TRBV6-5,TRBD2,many,TGTGCCAGTGGGCTAGCGGACTACAATGAGCAGTTCTTC,CASGLADYNEQFF
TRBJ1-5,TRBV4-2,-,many,TGTGCCAGCAGCCAAGGAGAAGGAGGCGATCAGCCCCAGCATTTT,CASSQGEGGDQPQHF
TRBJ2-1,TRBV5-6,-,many,TGTGCCAGCAGCCCCCGGACAAGCGAGCAGTTCTTC,CASSPRTSEQFF
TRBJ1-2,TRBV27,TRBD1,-,TGTGCCAGCAGCCCAGGGGGGGCCTTCGGGGGCTACACCTTC,CASSPGGAFGGYTF
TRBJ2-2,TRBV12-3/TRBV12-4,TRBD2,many,TGTGCCAGCAGTGCGCTAGCGGGCACCGGGGAGCTGTTTTTT,CASSALAGTGELFF
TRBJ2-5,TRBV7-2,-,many,TGTGCCAGCAGGCAACCGAAATACCAAGAGACCCAGTACTTC,CASRQPKYQETQYF
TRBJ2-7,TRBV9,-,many,TGTGCCAGCAGCCCCACCAGCGGAGCTACCTCCTACGAGCAGTACTTC,CASSPTSGATSYEQYF
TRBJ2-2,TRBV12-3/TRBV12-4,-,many,TGTGCCAGCACCGATGGGTTGGCCCGACGTTCAACCGGGGAGCTGTTTTTT,CASTDGLARRSTGELFF
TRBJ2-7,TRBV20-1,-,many,TGCAGTGCTAGAGTTGTAGCGACGGGGAACGAGCAGTACTTC,CSARVVATGNEQYF
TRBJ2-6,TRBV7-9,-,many,TGTGCCAGCAGCCAAGCGGGCATACTAGTCCTGACTTTC,CASSQAGILVLTF
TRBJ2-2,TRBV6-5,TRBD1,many,TGTGCCAGCAGTTACCCCCGACAGGGGGGGAACACCGGGGAGCTGTTTTTT,CASSYPRQGGNTGELFF
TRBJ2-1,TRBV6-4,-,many,TGTGCCAGCAGTGACTCGAGGGAAGTCAATGAGCAGTTCTTC,CASSDSREVNEQFF
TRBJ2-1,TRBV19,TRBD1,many,TGTGCCAGTAGTATCTCACAGGGGAGCTCCTACAATGAGCAGTTCTTC,CASSISQGSSYNEQFF
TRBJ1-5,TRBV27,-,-,TGTGCCAGCAGTTTTGGAATGTTTCAGCCCCAGCATTTT,CASSFGMFQPQHF
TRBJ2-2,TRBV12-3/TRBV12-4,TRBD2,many,TGTGCCAGCAGTCCCGAGCGGGAGTCGATTGGGGAGCTGTTTTTT,CASSPERESIGELFF
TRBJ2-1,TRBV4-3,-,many,TGCGCCAGCAGCCAAGGGGGCGGTCACTACAATGAGCAGTTCTTC,CASSQGGGHYNEQFF
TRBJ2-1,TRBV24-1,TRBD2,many,TGTGCCACCAGTGACGGCGGGGGGGTAAATGAGCAGTTCTTC,CATSDGGGVNEQFF
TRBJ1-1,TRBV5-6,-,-,TGTGCCAGCAGCTCCGGGCTCCTCTCTGAAGCTTTCTTT,CASSSGLLSEAFF
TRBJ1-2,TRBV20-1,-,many,TGCAGTGCTAGTTTCGGTGCGGGGTCGAGTGGCTACACCTTC,CSASFGAGSSGYTF
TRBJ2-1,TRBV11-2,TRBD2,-,TGTGCCAGCAGCCACGTCCGCGGGACTAGCGGTTACAATGAGCAGTTCTTC,CASSHVRGTSGYNEQFF
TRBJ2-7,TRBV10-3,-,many,TGTGCCATCAGTGAGTCGGGGGGCTACGAGCAGTACTTC,CAISESGGYEQYF
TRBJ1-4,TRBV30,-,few,TGTGCCTGGAGCTCCAATGAAAAACTGTTTTTT,CAWSSNEKLFF